Listed below are T cell receptor beta chains from one sample, sequenced in a study of T cell responses to AZD1222 COVID-19 vaccine. Data came from immunoSEQ multiplex PCR; TCRdb stores just in-frame clones and leaves some out. The data contain about 84,000 clones, about 89% of them singletons. Specimen: peripheral blood, collected 28 days after the second AZD1222 dose. These receptors were collected from an adult who received the AZD1222 COVID-19 vaccine. Each CDR3 is given with its conserved first and last residue. The order of the fields is CDR3 protein, CDR3 DNA, J gene, D gene, clone size, V gene. A D gene is named only where the DNA matches it firmly. Size is stated for part of the rows, as once, few or many counts, or as a class when the clone is expanded.

CDR3 protein: CASSWRRTGRVPGYGYTF
CDR3 DNA: TGCGCCAGCAGCTGGCGTCGGACAGGGAGGGTCCCTGGCTATGGCTACACCTTC
J gene: TRBJ1-2
D gene: TRBD1
clone size: NA
V gene: TRBV5-1

CDR3 protein: CASAPGRGPWEQFF
CDR3 DNA: TGTGCCAGTGCCCCTGGCAGGGGGCCTTGGGAGCAGTTCTTC
J gene: TRBJ2-1
D gene: TRBD1
clone size: NA
V gene: TRBV11-3

CDR3 protein: CASSIRTSDLGTQYF
CDR3 DNA: TGTGCCAGTAGTATCAGGACTAGCGATTTGGGGACCCAGTACTTC
J gene: TRBJ2-5
D gene: TRBD2
clone size: NA
V gene: TRBV19

CDR3 protein: CAWSVGQSYGYTF
CDR3 DNA: TGTGCCTGGAGTGTCGGACAGAGTTATGGCTACACCTTC
J gene: TRBJ1-2
D gene: NA
clone size: NA
V gene: TRBV30

CDR3 protein: CASSLAGINEQFF
CDR3 DNA: TGTGCCAGCAGCTTAGCAGGAATCAATGAGCAGTTCTTC
J gene: TRBJ2-1
D gene: NA
clone size: NA
V gene: TRBV11-2

CDR3 protein: CSASRTATNYGYTF
CDR3 DNA: TGCAGTGCCAGTCGGACCGCAACTAACTATGGCTACACCTTC
J gene: TRBJ1-2
D gene: NA
clone size: NA
V gene: TRBV20-1

CDR3 protein: CASSQGQGGGYTF
CDR3 DNA: TGTGCCAGCAGCCAGGGCCAGGGTGGTGGCTACACCTTC
J gene: TRBJ1-2
D gene: NA
clone size: NA
V gene: TRBV3-1/TRBV3-2

CDR3 protein: CASSPRGREKLFF
CDR3 DNA: TGTGCCAGCAGCCCCAGGGGGCGAGAAAAACTGTTTTTT
J gene: TRBJ1-4
D gene: TRBD1
clone size: NA
V gene: TRBV13

CDR3 protein: CASSPGLAGYNEQFF
CDR3 DNA: TGTGCCAGCAGCCCCGGACTAGCTGGCTACAATGAGCAGTTCTTC
J gene: TRBJ2-1
D gene: TRBD2
clone size: NA
V gene: TRBV2

CDR3 protein: CASQAGGRTGELFF
CDR3 DNA: TGTGCCAGCCAGGCGGGGGGGCGAACCGGGGAGCTGTTTTTT
J gene: TRBJ2-2
D gene: TRBD2
clone size: NA
V gene: TRBV2

CDR3 protein: CASSLRSGTEHYNEQFF
CDR3 DNA: TGTGCCAGCAGTTTGCGTTCCGGGACAGAACATTACAATGAGCAGTTCTTC
J gene: TRBJ2-1
D gene: TRBD1
clone size: NA
V gene: TRBV27

CDR3 protein: CASRRTSRDTDTQYF
CDR3 DNA: TGTGCCAGCAGACGGACTAGCAGAGACACAGATACGCAGTATTTT
J gene: TRBJ2-3
D gene: TRBD2
clone size: NA
V gene: TRBV6-5

CDR3 protein: CASSFGQLNTEAFF
CDR3 DNA: TGTGCCAGCAGCTTTGGACAGTTGAACACTGAAGCTTTCTTT
J gene: TRBJ1-1
D gene: NA
clone size: NA
V gene: TRBV6-5

CDR3 protein: CASSHELQPQHF
CDR3 DNA: TGTGCCAGCAGCCACGAACTTCAGCCCCAGCATTTT
J gene: TRBJ1-5
D gene: NA
clone size: few
V gene: TRBV7-9

CDR3 protein: CASSLRQQGTGDTEAFF
CDR3 DNA: TGCGCCAGCAGCTTGCGGCAACAAGGGACAGGGGACACTGAAGCTTTCTTT
J gene: TRBJ1-1
D gene: TRBD1
clone size: NA
V gene: TRBV5-1

CDR3 protein: CASSLGLAAVYEQYF
CDR3 DNA: TGTGCCAGCAGCTTGGGACTAGCGGCAGTCTACGAGCAGTACTTC
J gene: TRBJ2-7
D gene: TRBD2
clone size: NA
V gene: TRBV7-2

CDR3 protein: CSADREDGYTF
CDR3 DNA: TGCAGTGCCGACAGAGAGGATGGCTACACCTTC
J gene: TRBJ1-2
D gene: NA
clone size: NA
V gene: TRBV20-1

CDR3 protein: CASSWGGRYNEQFF
CDR3 DNA: TGTGCCAGCAGCTGGGGGGGTCGCTACAATGAGCAGTTCTTC
J gene: TRBJ2-1
D gene: TRBD2
clone size: once
V gene: TRBV11-3

CDR3 protein: CASSLLGQINTEAFF
CDR3 DNA: TGTGCCAGCAGCTTGTTGGGACAGATTAACACTGAAGCTTTCTTT
J gene: TRBJ1-1
D gene: TRBD1
clone size: NA
V gene: TRBV7-9

CDR3 protein: CAIKRSRDASYNEQFF
CDR3 DNA: TGTGCCATCAAAAGGTCCAGGGACGCCTCCTACAATGAGCAGTTCTTC
J gene: TRBJ2-1
D gene: NA
clone size: NA
V gene: TRBV10-3

CDR3 protein: CSVASQGDGEQYF
CDR3 DNA: TGCAGCGTCGCATCTCAGGGGGACGGCGAGCAGTACTTC
J gene: TRBJ2-7
D gene: TRBD1
clone size: once
V gene: TRBV29-1

CDR3 protein: CSASEPGLGNQPQHF
CDR3 DNA: TGCAGTGCGAGTGAACCGGGACTGGGGAATCAGCCCCAGCATTTT
J gene: TRBJ1-5
D gene: NA
clone size: NA
V gene: TRBV20-1

CDR3 protein: CASSTGQGGQPQHF
CDR3 DNA: TGCGCCAGCAGCACAGGACAGGGCGGGCAGCCCCAGCATTTT
J gene: TRBJ1-5
D gene: TRBD1
clone size: many
V gene: TRBV5-1

CDR3 protein: CASSRDTSNQPQHF
CDR3 DNA: TGTGCCAGCAGCCGGGACACTAGCAATCAGCCCCAGCATTTT
J gene: TRBJ1-5
D gene: NA
clone size: few
V gene: TRBV2

CDR3 protein: CASSFTNRAAGNTIYF
CDR3 DNA: TGTGCCAGCAGCTTTACCAACAGGGCGGCGGGAAACACCATATATTTT
J gene: TRBJ1-3
D gene: NA
clone size: NA
V gene: TRBV9

CDR3 protein: CASSSLAGSDEQFF
CDR3 DNA: TGTGCCAGCAGTTCCCTAGCGGGGTCTGATGAGCAGTTCTTC
J gene: TRBJ2-1
D gene: TRBD2
clone size: NA
V gene: TRBV6-6

CDR3 protein: CASSRIPPGVGSPLHF
CDR3 DNA: TGTGCCAGCAGTCGAATCCCTCCGGGGGTCGGTTCACCCCTCCACTTT
J gene: TRBJ1-6
D gene: NA
clone size: NA
V gene: TRBV6-6

CDR3 protein: CASSYRTSGGRNTQYF
CDR3 DNA: TGTGCCAGCAGTTACCGGACTAGCGGGGGACGAAATACGCAGTATTTT
J gene: TRBJ2-3
D gene: TRBD2
clone size: NA
V gene: TRBV6-5

CDR3 protein: CASSLEGPYSNQPQHF
CDR3 DNA: TGTGCCAGCAGTTTAGAGGGTCCTTATAGCAATCAGCCCCAGCATTTT
J gene: TRBJ1-5
D gene: NA
clone size: NA
V gene: TRBV27

CDR3 protein: CASSYSRQMNTEAFF
CDR3 DNA: TGTGCCAGCAGTTACTCCCGACAGATGAACACTGAAGCTTTCTTT
J gene: TRBJ1-1
D gene: NA
clone size: NA
V gene: TRBV6-5

CDR3 protein: CASRQGLMNTEAFF
CDR3 DNA: TGTGCCAGCAGACAGGGACTGATGAACACTGAAGCTTTCTTT
J gene: TRBJ1-1
D gene: NA
clone size: NA
V gene: TRBV2

CDR3 protein: CASSQVWETQYF
CDR3 DNA: TGTGCCAGCAGCCAAGTTTGGGAGACCCAGTACTTC
J gene: TRBJ2-5
D gene: NA
clone size: once
V gene: TRBV28

CDR3 protein: CASSLVGKYAEAFF
CDR3 DNA: TGTGCCAGCAGCTTGGTTGGAAAGTACGCTGAAGCTTTCTTT
J gene: TRBJ1-1
D gene: NA
clone size: NA
V gene: TRBV5-6

CDR3 protein: CASSPDRGSYEQYF
CDR3 DNA: TGCGCCAGCAGTCCGGACAGGGGGAGTTACGAGCAGTACTTC
J gene: TRBJ2-7
D gene: TRBD1
clone size: NA
V gene: TRBV5-1

CDR3 protein: CASSLTYHEQYF
CDR3 DNA: TGCGCCAGCAGCTTGACCTATCACGAGCAGTACTTC
J gene: TRBJ2-7
D gene: NA
clone size: NA
V gene: TRBV5-1

CDR3 protein: CAIASQGAYEQFF
CDR3 DNA: TGTGCCATCGCTTCACAGGGGGCATATGAGCAGTTCTTC
J gene: TRBJ2-1
D gene: TRBD1
clone size: NA
V gene: TRBV10-3

CDR3 protein: CASSKGEDRGNLPHAKHF
CDR3 DNA: TGTGCCAGCAGCAAAGGAGAGGACAGGGGGAACCTTCCACACGCGAAGCATTTT
J gene: TRBJ1-5
D gene: NA
clone size: NA
V gene: TRBV21-1

CDR3 protein: CSVVESPGTSSGNTIYF
CDR3 DNA: TGCAGCGTGGTCGAGAGTCCCGGGACTTCCTCTGGAAACACCATATATTTT
J gene: TRBJ1-3
D gene: NA
clone size: few
V gene: TRBV29-1

CDR3 protein: CASSIYSLGGYTF
CDR3 DNA: TGTGCCAGTAGTATCTACAGCCTGGGGGGCTACACCTTC
J gene: TRBJ1-2
D gene: NA
clone size: NA
V gene: TRBV19

CDR3 protein: CASRLQGVGYTF
CDR3 DNA: TGTGCCAGCAGACTACAGGGGGTTGGCTACACCTTC
J gene: TRBJ1-2
D gene: TRBD1
clone size: NA
V gene: TRBV13

CDR3 protein: CASSLPRTSVRETQYF
CDR3 DNA: TGTGCCAGCAGCCTCCCGAGGACTAGCGTTAGAGAGACCCAGTACTTC
J gene: TRBJ2-5
D gene: TRBD2
clone size: NA
V gene: TRBV7-8

CDR3 protein: CASSLTVENQPQHF
CDR3 DNA: TGCGCCAGCAGCCTAACAGTGGAAAATCAGCCCCAGCATTTT
J gene: TRBJ1-5
D gene: NA
clone size: once
V gene: TRBV4-1

CDR3 protein: CASSENPGINGYTF
CDR3 DNA: TGTGCCAGCAGTGAAAATCCGGGGATTAACGGCTACACCTTC
J gene: TRBJ1-2
D gene: NA
clone size: NA
V gene: TRBV6-1

CDR3 protein: CASREITGGPYEQYF
CDR3 DNA: TGTGCCAGCAGGGAAATCACAGGGGGACCCTACGAGCAGTACTTC
J gene: TRBJ2-7
D gene: TRBD1
clone size: once
V gene: TRBV13

CDR3 protein: CASSRGAASYGYTF
CDR3 DNA: TGTGCCAGCAGCCGCGGGGCAGCCAGCTATGGCTACACCTTC
J gene: TRBJ1-2
D gene: NA
clone size: NA
V gene: TRBV14

CDR3 protein: CASSYGTGGNEQFF
CDR3 DNA: TGTGCCAGCAGCTACGGGACAGGTGGTAATGAGCAGTTCTTC
J gene: TRBJ2-1
D gene: TRBD1
clone size: NA
V gene: TRBV7-3

CDR3 protein: CASSQSPGQDEKLFF
CDR3 DNA: TGCGCCAGCAGTCAATCGCCGGGACAGGATGAAAAACTGTTTTTT
J gene: TRBJ1-4
D gene: TRBD1
clone size: once
V gene: TRBV23-1

CDR3 protein: CASSPQGQNTEAFF
CDR3 DNA: TGTGCCAGCAGCCCACAAGGCCAGAACACTGAAGCTTTCTTT
J gene: TRBJ1-1
D gene: NA
clone size: NA
V gene: TRBV6-6

CDR3 protein: CASSLGVGQPQHF
CDR3 DNA: TGTGCCAGCAGCTTGGGAGTAGGTCAGCCCCAGCATTTT
J gene: TRBJ1-5
D gene: NA
clone size: few
V gene: TRBV5-6

CDR3 protein: CASIRGRGGYGYTF
CDR3 DNA: TGTGCCAGCATTAGGGGGAGAGGAGGGTATGGCTACACCTTC
J gene: TRBJ1-2
D gene: NA
clone size: NA
V gene: TRBV2

CDR3 protein: CASSWEGAYGYTF
CDR3 DNA: TGTGCCAGCAGCTGGGAGGGGGCCTATGGCTACACCTTC
J gene: TRBJ1-2
D gene: TRBD1
clone size: NA
V gene: TRBV5-4

CDR3 protein: CASSLKAGVGYEQYF
CDR3 DNA: TGTGCCAGCAGCTTGAAGGCAGGGGTTGGCTACGAGCAGTACTTC
J gene: TRBJ2-7
D gene: NA
clone size: NA
V gene: TRBV5-8

CDR3 protein: CASSQQGWYGYTF
CDR3 DNA: TGTGCCAGCAGTCAACAGGGTTGGTATGGCTACACCTTC
J gene: TRBJ1-2
D gene: NA
clone size: NA
V gene: TRBV12-3/TRBV12-4

CDR3 protein: CSGRDRGGYGYTF
CDR3 DNA: TGCAGCGGCCGGGACAGGGGTGGCTATGGCTACACCTTC
J gene: TRBJ1-2
D gene: TRBD1
clone size: NA
V gene: TRBV29-1

CDR3 protein: CASSPGQGLETQYF
CDR3 DNA: TGTGCCAGCAGCCCCGGACAGGGTCTAGAGACCCAGTACTTC
J gene: TRBJ2-5
D gene: TRBD1
clone size: NA
V gene: TRBV9

CDR3 protein: CASSSKITGELFF
CDR3 DNA: TGTGCCAGCAGCTCGAAGATCACCGGGGAGCTGTTTTTT
J gene: TRBJ2-2
D gene: NA
clone size: NA
V gene: TRBV7-3

CDR3 protein: CASSWGQTNTGELFF
CDR3 DNA: TGTGCCAGCAGCTGGGGACAGACGAACACCGGGGAGCTGTTTTTT
J gene: TRBJ2-2
D gene: TRBD1
clone size: once
V gene: TRBV5-4

CDR3 protein: CATSRDLAPTNEKLFF
CDR3 DNA: TGTGCCACCAGCAGAGATTTGGCACCAACTAATGAAAAACTGTTTTTT
J gene: TRBJ1-4
D gene: NA
clone size: NA
V gene: TRBV15